These 32 T cell receptor beta chains were sequenced from one sample in a study of cytomegalovirus exposure and HLA in healthy donors. Sequenced by immunoSEQ multiplex PCR; TCRdb stores in-frame clones only, minus some. The table lists 330,000 or so clones, 80% to 90% of them singletons. The sample taken for sequencing was PBMCs. Receptor source: a woman under 30 in good health and CMV-seronegative.

V is TRBV20-1 and J is TRBJ1-2; D unclear. Looked up from germline, CDR1 is DFQATT and CDR2 is SNEGSKA (reference sequence). Trimming removed 3 bases from V and 4 bases from J, with 6 bases in between. CDR3 length: 11 residues. The CDR3 reads CSARRSYGYTF. DNA of the CDR3: TGCAGTGCTAGGCGTAGCTATGGCTACACCTTC.

The chain combines TRBV2 with TRBJ2-3, with 9 bases aligning to TRBD1. The CDR3 has 15 residues. Germline assignment: CDR1 SNHLY and CDR2 FYNNEI. With 8 bases clipped from V and 2 bases from J, the junction kept 8 bases outside the gene matches. CDR3 coding DNA: TGTGCCAGCGGACAGGGGAGGGGGTTCACAGATACGCAGTATTTT. It specifies CASGQGRGFTDTQYF. Supplemented by reference TRBV2 and TRBJ2-3, the full variable domain reads EPEVTQTPSHQVTQMGQEVILRCVPISNHLYFYWYRQILGQKVEFLVSFYNNEISEKSEIFDDQFSVERPDGSNFTLKIRSTKLEDSAMYFCASGQGRGFTDTQYFGPGTRLTVL.

The chain recombines TRBV19 with TRBJ2-1; D may be TRBD1 (5 bases). Trimming removed 1 base from V and 15 bases from J, with 10 bases in between. CDR3 length: 11 residues. Germline values: CDR1 LNHDA, CDR2 SQIVND (reference sequence). The CDR3: CASSIGRDRFF. The CDR3, as DNA: TGTGCCAGTAGTATAGGCAGGGATCGGTTCTTC.

This chain uses TRBV30 with TRBJ1-1; possibly TRBD1 for D (5 bases). The germline V gene has CDR1 GTSNPN and CDR2 SVGIG (reference sequence). Deletions cut 0 bases from V and 1 base from J, with 12 bases between. This CDR3 has 15 residues. CDR3 sequence: CAWSVSGQGNTEAFF. The DNA for the CDR3 is TGTGCCTGGAGTGTAAGCGGGCAGGGGAACACTGAAGCTTTCTTT.

This clone was seen a single time. This chain uses TRBV5-4 with TRBJ2-7; D gene ambiguous. The CDR3 is 14 amino acids. The germline V gene encodes CDR1 SGHNT and CDR2 YYREEE (reference sequence). Trimming stripped 0 bases from V and 2 bases from J, with 9 bases between. Written as DNA, the CDR3 is TGTGCCAGCAGCTTGGACCCCGAGCCCTACGAGCAGTACTTC. Amino acid sequence: CASSLDPEPYEQYF.

The rearrangement uses TRBV28 and TRBJ2-7; the match to TRBD2 covers 10 bases. The CDR3 length is 16 residues. V lost 5 bases and J lost 5; bases outside the gene matches: 12. Germline V gene lookup returns CDR1 MDHEN and CDR2 SYDVKM. The chain's CDR3 is CASSAPSGRAGNEQYF. The DNA of the CDR3 is TGTGCCAGCAGTGCCCCGAGCGGGAGGGCCGGAAACGAGCAGTACTTC.

Only one count was recorded for this clone. The chain couples TRBV19 to TRBJ2-7, with 8 bases identical to TRBD1. V was clipped by 3 bases and J by 3 bases; unmatched bases: 1. The V gene's germline CDR1 is LNHDA and CDR2 SQIVND (reference sequence). This CDR3 is 13 amino acids long. The CDR3 here is CASSIDRGYEQYF. Written as DNA, the CDR3 is TGTGCCAGTAGTATCGACAGGGGCTACGAGCAGTACTTC.

A note on this clone: The same CDR3 is also encoded by other DNA sequences in this sample. This sequence joins TRBV18 and TRBJ2-3, with 11 bases matching TRBD2. The V and J ends lost 3 bases and 3 bases, in that order; junction bases with no gene match: 2. Germline V gene lookup returns CDR1 KGHSH and CDR2 LQKENI. This CDR3 contains 15 residues. CDR3 loop: CASSPLAGGTDTQYF. The CDR3 DNA is TGTGCCAGCTCACCCTTAGCGGGAGGGACAGATACGCAGTATTTT.

The chain employs TRBV27 and TRBJ2-5; TRBD1 agrees at 9 bases. The V and J ends lost 4 bases and 5 bases, in that order; junction bases with no gene match: 2. Germline-derived CDR1 and CDR2 are MNHEY and SMNVEV (reference sequence). The CDR3 covers 13 residues. The CDR3 nucleotides read TGTGCCAGCAGTTACAGGGGGCGGGAGACCCAGTACTTC. Its translation: CASSYRGRETQYF.

The chain combines TRBV7-9 with TRBJ2-7; D gene uncertain. The CDR3 length is 14 residues. Per germline, CDR1 SEHNR and CDR2 FQNEAQ (reference sequence). The V gene lost 1 base and the J gene lost 2 bases, with 9 bases spanning the gap. This CDR3 is CASSLGELTYEQYF. CDR3 sequence (DNA): TGTGCCAGCAGCTTAGGAGAACTTACCTACGAGCAGTACTTC.

The V and J genes are TRBV7-9 and TRBJ2-7; 8 bases align to TRBD2. V shed 5 bases and J 3 bases; nucleotides not matched to a gene: 9. The CDR3 has 15 residues. CDR1 and CDR2 (germline): SEHNR, FQNEAQ (reference sequence). The CDR3 protein is CASSPMTGGDYEQYF. DNA for the CDR3: TGTGCCAGCAGCCCAATGACGGGAGGGGACTACGAGCAGTACTTC. The full variable domain, in which reference TRBV7-9 and TRBJ2-7 provide the parts outside the CDR3, is DTGVSQNPRHKITKRGQNVTFRCDPISEHNRLYWYRQTLGQGPEFLTYFQNEAQLEKSRLLSDRFSAERPKGSFSTLEIQRTEQGDSAMYLCASSPMTGGDYEQYFGPGTRLTVT.

This chain connects TRBV4-1 to TRBJ2-2, with 9 positions matching TRBD2. CDR1 is MGHRA and CDR2 is YSYEKL in the germline V gene. The CDR3 covers 17 residues. J gave up 3 bases and V 4 bases, and 9 bases lay outside the gene matches. CDR3: CASSLGLAGEHTGELFF. The CDR3 coding sequence is TGCGCCAGCAGCCTGGGATTAGCGGGAGAGCACACCGGGGAGCTGTTTTTT.

This clone has ten or more counts. The chain combines TRBV7-3 with TRBJ2-3, with D uncertain. V was cut by 2 bases and J by 1 base, with 7 bases left in between. This CDR3 has 14 amino acids. Looked up from germline, CDR1 is SGHTA and CDR2 is FQGTGA. For the CDR3, the DNA is TGTGCCAGCAGCTTAGCGTCGGGCACAGATACGCAGTATTTT. This encodes CASSLASGTDTQYF.

The chain links TRBV6-6 to TRBJ1-4, with D perhaps TRBD1 (5 bases). The CDR3 extends over 11 amino acids. Germline CDR1 is MNHNY and CDR2 is SVGAGI (reference sequence). The V end lost 5 bases, the J end lost 11 bases, and 9 bases lay between the germline ends. CDR3 sequence reads: CASSTGGKLFF. The CDR3, as DNA: TGTGCCAGCAGTACGGGGGGTAAACTGTTTTTT.

J is TRBJ2-7 and V is TRBV28, with TRBD1 identical over 7 bases. Germline CDR1 MDHEN, CDR2 SYDVKM. V lost 6 bases and J lost 5; bases outside the gene matches: 13. CDR3 length equals 15 residues. The CDR3 is CASRGVTGLVDEQYF. As DNA, the CDR3 is TGTGCCAGCAGGGGGGTGACAGGGTTGGTCGACGAGCAGTACTTC.

J is TRBJ1-5 and V is TRBV11-2, with 8 nucleotides matching TRBD1. V lost 5 bases and J lost 5; bases outside the gene matches: 5. The CDR3 has 14 amino acids. The germline CDR1 and CDR2 sequences are SGHAT and FQNNGV. The CDR3, as DNA: TGTGCCAGCAGCGCAGGGGGCCCTTATCAGCCCCAGCATTTT. Residues: CASSAGGPYQPQHF.

The J gene is TRBJ1-2, the V gene TRBV7-9, with D unclear. Trimming cost V 9 bases and J 3 bases, with 17 bases left between them. Germline lookup yields CDR1 SEHNR and CDR2 FQNEAQ (reference sequence). CDR3 size: 14 residues. The CDR3 coding sequence is TGTGCCAGTCCCCCACCGGAGGTGGACTATGGCTACACCTTC. This translates into CASPPPEVDYGYTF.

The CDR3 reads CASGLRLREKLFF. The CDR3 DNA is TGTGCCAGCGGCCTCCGTCTGAGGGAAAAACTGTTTTTT. The chain combines TRBV27 with TRBJ1-4; D ambiguous. CDR1 is MNHEY and CDR2 is SMNVEV in the germline V gene (reference sequence). The CDR3 covers 13 residues. Trimming cost V 8 bases and J 8 bases, with 15 bases left between them. The whole variable domain, filled in from reference TRBV27 and TRBJ1-4, reads EAQVTQNPRYLITVTGKKLTVTCSQNMNHEYMSWYRQDPGLGLRQIYYSMNVEVTDKGDVPEGYKVSRKEKRNFPLILESPSPNQTSLYFCASGLRLREKLFFGSGTQLSVL.

The rearrangement joins TRBV6-1 to TRBJ2-1; TRBD2 aligns across 8 bases. V lost 2 bases to trimming and J lost 4 bases; unmatched junction nucleotides: 13. Germline CDR1 MNHNS, CDR2 SASEGT. This CDR3 is 18 amino acids long. CDR3 region: CASSEPGGRMGKYNEQFF. The CDR3 DNA sequence: TGTGCCAGCAGTGAACCCGGCGGGAGGATGGGAAAATACAATGAGCAGTTCTTC.

The chain has TRBV4-1 and TRBJ1-4; D unclear. V lost 4 bases, J lost 0 bases, and 9 bases lay in between. The CDR3 is made up of 15 amino acids. Germline V gene data show CDR1 as MGHRA and CDR2 as YSYEKL. CDR3 residues: CASSRHHTTNEKLFF. The CDR3 DNA is TGCGCCAGCAGCCGGCATCATACAACTAATGAAAAACTGTTTTTT.

This clone was recorded once. The J gene is TRBJ1-1, the V gene TRBV18, with 7 bases that match TRBD1. There are 15 residues in the CDR3. V shed 3 bases, J shed 1 base, and the junction held 5 bases outside the gene matches. The V gene's germline CDR1 is KGHSH and CDR2 LQKENI. The CDR3 bases are TGTGCCAGCTCACCGAACAGGGGCTCGAACACTGAAGCTTTCTTT. Translated, it gives CASSPNRGSNTEAFF.

The rearrangement uses TRBV7-9 and TRBJ2-7, with 9 bases identical to TRBD1. CDR3 length: 16 amino acids. Germline V gene sequence: CDR1 SEHNR, CDR2 FQNEAQ (reference sequence). The ends lost 1 base at V and 5 bases at J; junction bases unmatched: 9. As DNA, the CDR3 is TGTGCCAGCAGCTTAGGGGGCCCGGACAGGGGCCACGAGCAGTACTTC. This translates into CASSLGGPDRGHEQYF. Full variable domain (outside the CDR3, taken from reference TRBV7-9 and TRBJ2-7): DTGVSQNPRHKITKRGQNVTFRCDPISEHNRLYWYRQTLGQGPEFLTYFQNEAQLEKSRLLSDRFSAERPKGSFSTLEIQRTEQGDSAMYLCASSLGGPDRGHEQYFGPGTRLTVT.

This chain connects TRBV7-3 to TRBJ2-3; 7 bases align to TRBD2. The trim removed 4 bases at V and 7 bases at J, leaving 5 bases unmatched. The CDR3 sequence is 13 residues long. The germline CDR1 and CDR2 sequences are SGHTA and FQGTGA. The CDR3 DNA reads as TGTGCCAGCAGCTCAAGGACTAGTAATACGCAGTATTTT. This gives the protein CASSSRTSNTQYF.

The gene calls are TRBV6-1 and TRBJ2-1; 13 bases are a match to TRBD2. The CDR3 totals 15 residues. Per the germline V gene, CDR1 is MNHNS and CDR2 is SASEGT. J was trimmed by 4 bases and V by 6 bases; bases with no gene match: 3. In nucleotides, the CDR3 is TGTGCCAGCAGGGGGACTAGCGGGGCATACAATGAGCAGTTCTTC. As protein: CASRGTSGAYNEQFF.

The chain combines TRBV28 with TRBJ2-3, with D tentatively TRBD1 (6 bases). V lost 6 bases to trimming and J lost 0 bases, with 10 bases between them. Germline-derived CDR1 and CDR2 are MDHEN and SYDVKM. The CDR3 sequence is 14 residues long. The CDR3 protein is CASSHGQSTDTQYF. In DNA, the CDR3 is TGTGCCAGCAGCCACGGACAGAGCACAGATACGCAGTATTTT. Supplemented by reference TRBV28 and TRBJ2-3, the full variable domain reads DVKVTQSSRYLVKRTGEKVFLECVQDMDHENMFWYRQDPGLGLRLIYFSYDVKMKEKGDIPEGYSVSREKKERFSLILESASTNQTSMYLCASSHGQSTDTQYFGPGTRLTVL.

This clone was detected only a few times. The chain couples TRBV7-3 to TRBJ2-1; D is perhaps TRBD2 (5 bases). Germline assignment: CDR1 SGHTA and CDR2 FQGTGA. Trimming pared 5 bases from V and 1 base from J, leaving 9 bases between. The CDR3 contains 14 residues. The DNA for the CDR3 is TGTGCCAGCAGCCCCAGCGGATCCTACAATGAGCAGTTCTTC. Translating it yields CASSPSGSYNEQFF.

The rearrangement uses TRBV5-8 and TRBJ2-7; 7 bases are a match to TRBD1. With 0 bases clipped from V and 6 bases from J, the junction kept 3 bases outside the gene matches. The CDR3 has 13 amino acids. Per the germline V gene, CDR1 is SGHTS and CDR2 is YDEGEE. This CDR3 is CASSLEGATEQYF. In nucleotides, the CDR3 is TGTGCCAGCAGCTTGGAGGGGGCGACCGAGCAGTACTTC. The full variable domain, completed using reference TRBV5-8 and TRBJ2-7, is EAGVTQSPTHLIKTRGQQATLRCSPISGHTSVYWYQQALGLGLQFLLWYDEGEERNRGNFPPRFSGRQFPNYSSELNVNALELEDSALYLCASSLEGATEQYFGPGTRLTVT.

This sequence joins TRBV30 and TRBJ1-2; the D is unclear. The CDR3 is 12 amino acids. Per germline, CDR1 GTSNPN and CDR2 SVGIG (reference sequence). V was trimmed by 0 bases and J by 8 bases, leaving 10 bases between them. The CDR3 protein is CAWSVSEVGYTF. The CDR3 region has the DNA TGTGCCTGGAGTGTATCGGAGGTGGGCTACACCTTC.

The CDR3 reads CASSQDEIRAAPTDTQYF. CDR3 nucleotide sequence: TGCGCCAGCAGCCAAGATGAGATTAGAGCCGCACCCACAGATACGCAGTATTTT. The rearrangement joins TRBV4-3 to TRBJ2-3; D gene ambiguous. V was trimmed by 0 bases and J by 2 bases, leaving 18 bases between them. The CDR3 runs to 18 residues. Germline lookup yields CDR1 LGHNA and CDR2 YSLEER.

The genes are TRBV6-5 and TRBJ2-2, with 10 bases aligning to TRBD1. Germline loops: CDR1 MNHEY, CDR2 SVGAGI. Trimming cost V 6 bases and J 13 bases; bases outside gene matches: 8. The length of the CDR3 is 13 residues. The CDR3 sequence: CASRSGTGVVLFF. The CDR3 DNA reads as TGTGCCAGCAGGTCCGGGACAGGGGTGGTGCTGTTTTTT.

V gene TRBV7-3 combines with J gene TRBJ2-1, with a tentative D call TRBD2 (5 bases). CDR3 size: 18 residues. CDR1 SGHTA and CDR2 FQGTGA come from the germline V gene. Deletions cut 8 bases from V and 0 bases from J, with 23 bases between. CDR3 loop: CASALLPSGEGSYNEQFF. CDR3 DNA: TGTGCCAGCGCACTCCTCCCAAGTGGAGAGGGCTCCTACAATGAGCAGTTCTTC.

The chain couples TRBV5-1 to TRBJ2-3, with 9 nucleotides matching TRBD1. The CDR3 runs to 14 residues. J was trimmed by 6 bases and V by 2 bases; bases with no gene match: 4. Germline assignment: CDR1 SGHRS and CDR2 YFSETQ. The CDR3 sequence is CASSLQGAEDTQYF. The CDR3 DNA reads as TGCGCCAGCAGCTTACAGGGGGCGGAGGATACGCAGTATTTT.